The rows below give T cell receptor beta chains drawn from one sample of a study of blood T cell repertoires in COVID-19. Clones were sequenced by immunoSEQ multiplex PCR, and TCRdb holds only the in-frame ones, with some missing. The profile shows 68,000 or so clones, around three quarters of them singletons. The sequenced sample was peripheral blood. The source is a human donor in a cohort sampled during active COVID-19. The CDR3 runs from the conserved cysteine through the conserved F or W. The order of the fields is CDR3 DNA, CDR3 protein, D gene, J gene, clone size, V gene. A D gene is named only where the DNA matches it firmly. The size of a clone is reported for some rows only, either as once, few or many, or as a class for expanded clones.

TGTGCCAGCAGTTACCCGGGACTAGCGGGCCCTATACCTTACGAGCAGTACTTC CASSYPGLAGPIPYEQYF TRBD2 TRBJ2-7 . TRBV6-2/TRBV6-3
TGCAGTGCTAGTAACAGGGCCTATGGCTACACCTTC CSASNRAYGYTF . TRBJ1-2 . TRBV20-1
TGCGCCAGAACCGGGACTAATAACCTAGCCAAAAACATTCAGTACTTC CARTGTNNLAKNIQYF TRBD2 TRBJ2-4 . TRBV23-1
TGTGCCAGCAAGTCGGTGATTCGGAATTCACCCCTCCACTTT CASKSVIRNSPLHF . TRBJ1-6 . TRBV2
TGTGCCAGTAGAAAGGAGGGGTTCCTTGGCTACACCTTC CASRKEGFLGYTF . TRBJ1-2 . TRBV19
TGTGCTAGCAGCTCCGGGGTAGGGTCATACAATGAGCAGTTCTTC CASSSGVGSYNEQFF . TRBJ2-1 . TRBV7-7
TGCAGCGTCATACAGGGGGCGAGTGATAGCAATCAGCCCCAGCATTTT CSVIQGASDSNQPQHF TRBD1 TRBJ1-5 once TRBV29-1
TGTGCCAGCAGTTTGGGGGTTAGCGGGACCTCCGGGACAGATACGCAGTATTTT CASSLGVSGTSGTDTQYF TRBD2 TRBJ2-3 . TRBV28
TGTGCCAGCAGTTTAGCAGGGACTTATCAGCCCCAGCATTTT CASSLAGTYQPQHF . TRBJ1-5 . TRBV28
TGTGCCAGCAGCCCTGGACTAGCGGGGCGCACAGATACGCAGTATTTT CASSPGLAGRTDTQYF TRBD2 TRBJ2-3 many TRBV11-2
TGTGCCAGCAGCTTGGGGGCTAGCGGAGTGTGGGTCACCGGGGAGCTGTTTTTT CASSLGASGVWVTGELFF TRBD2 TRBJ2-2 . TRBV5-4
TGTGCCAGCAGCCTCCAGATTGGGACAGGGTTGAATGAGCAGTTCTTC CASSLQIGTGLNEQFF TRBD1 TRBJ2-1 few TRBV11-2
TGTGCCAGCAGCCCGGGACAGGGCGTCTACGAGCAGTACTTC CASSPGQGVYEQYF TRBD1 TRBJ2-7 . TRBV11-3
TGTGCCAGCAGGAGAGACTTGCTCGCCTACGAGCAGTACTTC CASRRDLLAYEQYF . TRBJ2-7 . TRBV6-5
TGTGCCAGCAGTTACTCGCCAGTGAACTATGGCTACACCTTC CASSYSPVNYGYTF . TRBJ1-2 . TRBV6-2/TRBV6-3
TGCGCCAGCAGCCCCCAGAGCGGGGTAAACACCGGGGAGCTGTTTTTT CASSPQSGVNTGELFF TRBD2 TRBJ2-2 . TRBV5-1
TGTGCCAGCAGCCAAGAGCGGAACTCCTACAATGAGCAGTTCTTC CASSQERNSYNEQFF . TRBJ2-1 . TRBV4-2
TGTGCCAGCAGCCGTAGCGGGGGGGCAACAGATACGCAGTATTTT CASSRSGGATDTQYF TRBD2 TRBJ2-3 . TRBV6-5
TGTGCCAGTAGTCTTGACAGGGGATATGGCTACACCTTC CASSLDRGYGYTF TRBD1 TRBJ1-2 . TRBV19
TGTGCCAGCAGCGTAGGGGGAGGGAAAGAGACCCAGTACTTC CASSVGGGKETQYF TRBD2 TRBJ2-5 . TRBV9
TGCGCCAGCAGCTTGGGGGGACTGAATGAGCAGTTCTTC CASSLGGLNEQFF . TRBJ2-1 . TRBV5-1
TGTGCCAGCAGTTACGGTCTAGCGGGAGAGATGGAGACCCAGTACTTC CASSYGLAGEMETQYF TRBD2 TRBJ2-5 . TRBV6-2/TRBV6-3
TGTGCCAGCAGTTACCCTGGACAGGGTCGGGCAGATACGCAGTATTTT CASSYPGQGRADTQYF TRBD1 TRBJ2-3 . TRBV6-6
TGTGCCAGCAGTTATGGGGACTCTCGTTCCACTGAAGCTTTCTTT CASSYGDSRSTEAFF . TRBJ1-1 . TRBV6-5
TGTGCCCTTCGAGCGCCCGATCTGTTTTTT CALRAPDLFF . TRBJ1-4 few TRBV6-5
TGTGCCAGCAGCTTATCGGACAGTCACGGGGAGCAGTTCTTC CASSLSDSHGEQFF . TRBJ2-1 . TRBV7-8
TGTGCCATCAGTGAGAGGGCAGGGGGCTTGAACACTGAAGCTTTCTTT CAISERAGGLNTEAFF TRBD1 TRBJ1-1 . TRBV10-3
TGTGCCAGCAGCCCGGGCCAGGGGAGTGAAAAACTGTTTTTT CASSPGQGSEKLFF . TRBJ1-4 . TRBV3-1/TRBV3-2
TGCGCCAGCAGCTCGGCAGCAGGGGTGAACACTGAAGCTTTCTTT CASSSAAGVNTEAFF . TRBJ1-1 . TRBV5-1
TGTGCCAGCAGTCCCGGACTGGGGAATTCACCCCTCCACTTT CASSPGLGNSPLHF . TRBJ1-6 . TRBV27
TGTGCCAGCAGCCTGGGACTGTCCTCAGATACGCAGTATTTT CASSLGLSSDTQYF . TRBJ2-3 once TRBV3-1/TRBV3-2
TGTGCCACCGCCAATGGCGCGGATAGCACAGATACGCAGTATTTT CATANGADSTDTQYF . TRBJ2-3 . TRBV24-1
TGTGCCAGTAGTGACAGGGCGAGCGGCACTGAAGCTTTCTTT CASSDRASGTEAFF TRBD1 TRBJ1-1 . TRBV19
TGTGCCAGCTCACCGCTCGTCCAGGGGTCCGGCGAGCAGTACTTC CASSPLVQGSGEQYF . TRBJ2-7 . TRBV18
TGTGCCAGCAGTTCCCCGTCGGGAAGGGTAGGGCAGCCCCAGCATTTT CASSSPSGRVGQPQHF . TRBJ1-5 . TRBV6-2/TRBV6-3
TGTGCCAGCAGTTACGGTGGCGACTATACTGGTTCACCCCTCCACTTT CASSYGGDYTGSPLHF . TRBJ1-6 . TRBV6-2/TRBV6-3
TGTGCCACTGGAGGTTACAATCAGCCCCAGCATTTT CATGGYNQPQHF . TRBJ1-5 . TRBV12-3/TRBV12-4
TGCGCCAGCAGCTTGGAGGGAGAGACAGGGAAAAAAAACGAGCAGTACTTC CASSLEGETGKKNEQYF TRBD1 TRBJ2-7 . TRBV5-1
TGTGCCAGCAGTCAACCCGGAGGCGAGCAGTACTTC CASSQPGGEQYF . TRBJ2-7 few TRBV12-3/TRBV12-4
TGTGCCAGCAGCTTGGCGGGGGTAGACAGGGAGGCTGAAGCTTTCTTT CASSLAGVDREAEAFF TRBD1 TRBJ1-1 . TRBV5-4
TGTGCCATCAAAGCACGGGACAGGGGGAACTACGAGCAGTACTTC CAIKARDRGNYEQYF TRBD1 TRBJ2-7 once TRBV10-3
TGTGCCAGCAGCCAGTCCGGGACTAGCACAGATACGCAGTATTTT CASSQSGTSTDTQYF . TRBJ2-3 . TRBV4-2